This T cell receptor (beta chain) came from a study of T cells expressing NK-cell markers. Study-level information: Just one sequenced donor of eight was HCMV-seronegative, while seven were seropositive.

In germline, CDR1 is SGHAT, CDR2 FQDESV (reference sequence). The CDR3 covers 15 residues. One entry per CDR3 protein, without DNA, is what TCRdb gives after re-calling the 5' RACE reads. The sample table sets out hundreds of thousands of distinct CDR3 sequences. This chain links TRBV11-1 with TRBJ2-2; TCRdb reports TRBD1, a call that lacks DNA to check it against. Sequencing was done on a sample of blood T cells: a sorted CD56 or NKG2C T cell subset, CD4+ or CD8+ T cells, or bulk PBMC T cells (not recorded which). The TCR was taken from a woman aged 18-70 years in good health. The CDR3 loop reads CASSPRGQNTGELFF.